A single sample gave rise to the 25 T cell receptor beta chains below, sequenced in a study of prognosis after radiotherapy for stage I lung cancer. The authors amplified TCR beta CDR3 from genomic DNA using two-round multiplex PCR. With primers specific to each TRBV and TRBJ gene, the first-round PCR was performed. Each CDR3 protein gets one entry after TCRdb re-called the multiplex PCR reads with MiXCR. Altogether more than 30,000 distinct CDR3 sequences are present, over 40% being singletons, with the ten largest covering approximately 15%. This material consisted of PBMCs, taken before or after stereotactic body radiation therapy (not recorded which). Receptors originate from a donor at least 50 years old with non-small cell lung cancer.

This clonotype was seen once. The chain is built from TRBV12-3 or TRBV12-4 and TRBJ1-6; D is unresolved. Trimming cost V 6 bases and J 9 bases, with 9 bases left between them. This CDR3 has 12 residues. DNA for the CDR3: TGTGCCAGCAGCTCGGGATTTTCACCCCTCCACTTT. Translating gives CASSSGFSPLHF.

This clonotype was observed many times. A read error may account for a junction end that differs from germline. This chain joins TRBV6-1 and TRBJ2-2; 8 bases map to TRBD1. Germline-derived CDR1 and CDR2 are MNHNS and SASEGT. The CDR3 is 20 amino acids. The DNA of the CDR3 is TGTGCCAGCAGTGAATACAGACTTCCGGGACAGGTGTTTAACACCGGGGAGCTGTCTTTT. This codes for CASSEYRLPGQVFNTGELSF.

The chain is built from TRBV20-1 and TRBJ2-3; D ambiguous. V lost 0 bases, J lost 4 bases, and 14 bases lay in between. Germline CDR1 reads DFQATT; CDR2 reads SNEGSKA (reference sequence). The CDR3 totals 15 residues. The CDR3 region is CSARDPRVQADTQYF. CDR3 DNA sequence: TGCAGTGCTAGAGATCCCAGAGTTCAGGCAGATACGCAGTATTTT.

The table lists this clonotype with many counts. The chain joins TRBV5-1 to TRBJ1-2; D unclear. The CDR3 spans 14 residues. In germline, CDR1 is SGHRS, CDR2 YFSETQ. The germline V and J ends were trimmed by 0 bases and 8 bases, with 14 bases remaining between them. CDR3 DNA: TGCGCCAGCAGCTTGGGCGGGATCGCGCAGGGCTACACCTTC. Its protein is CASSLGGIAQGYTF.

The chain employs TRBV30 and TRBJ1-4; 7 nucleotides align to TRBD1. Germline V gives CDR1 GTSNPN, CDR2 SVGIG (reference sequence). The CDR3 loop spans 13 amino acids. J gave up 10 bases and V 4 bases, and 9 bases lay outside the gene matches. CDR3 region: CAWTTQGGRKLFF. In DNA, the CDR3 is TGTGCCTGGACCACTCAGGGGGGCAGAAAACTGTTTTTT.

At least ten counts were recorded for this clonotype. The chain has TRBV9 and TRBJ2-1; D is perhaps TRBD2 (5 bases). There are 14 residues in the CDR3. The germline CDR1 and CDR2 sequences are SGDLS and YYNGEE. Trimming took 3 bases from V and 7 from J, leaving 14 bases between them. The CDR3 nucleotides are TGTGCCAGCAGCGCACCCCACGAGGGTAATGAGCAGTTCTTC. This translates into CASSAPHEGNEQFF.

The sample holds many counts of this clonotype. V usage is TRBV15 and J usage is TRBJ1-4; D unresolved. V lost 0 bases to trimming and J lost 4 bases, with 3 bases between them. This CDR3 has 13 amino acids. The germline gives CDR1 LNHNV, CDR2 YYDKDF (reference sequence). The CDR3 DNA is TGTGCCACCAGCAGAGATTTTAATGAAAAACTGTTTTTT. Amino acid sequence: CATSRDFNEKLFF.

This clonotype was counted at least ten times. The CDR3 protein is CASSLFRGVETQYF. The CDR3 nucleotides are TGTGCCAGCAGTTTATTTCGGGGGGTAGAGACCCAGTACTTC. The gene calls are TRBV28 and TRBJ2-5; TRBD2 aligns across 7 bases. V lost 1 base and J lost 4; bases outside the gene matches: 3. Germline CDR1 reads MDHEN; CDR2 reads SYDVKM. The CDR3 consists of 14 residues. Drawing the rest from reference TRBV28 and TRBJ2-5, the complete variable domain is DVKVTQSSRYLVKRTGEKVFLECVQDMDHENMFWYRQDPGLGLRLIYFSYDVKMKEKGDIPEGYSVSREKKERFSLILESASTNQTSMYLCASSLFRGVETQYFGPGTRLLVL.

This clonotype was seen many times. The rearrangement links TRBV7-8 to TRBJ2-1; the D gene could be TRBD1 or TRBD2 (5 bases each). With 5 bases removed from V and 5 bases from J, the gap between germline ends came to 19 bases. The germline gives CDR1 SGHVS, CDR2 FQNEAQ. CDR3 size: 16 residues. CDR3: CASSPSGTGLHNEQFF. CDR3 DNA sequence: TGTGCCAGCAGCCCCTCCGGGACGGGATTACACAATGAGCAGTTCTTC.

This clonotype was counted ten times or more. This rearrangement joins TRBV3-1 to TRBJ2-1; 8 bases match TRBD2. The V gene end was trimmed by 1 base and the J gene end by 1 base; junction bases not matched to a gene: 0. The germline V gene encodes CDR1 LGHDT and CDR2 YNNKEL (reference sequence). The CDR3 runs to 15 residues. CDR3 sequence reads: CASSQAGGSYNEQFF. DNA of the CDR3: TGTGCCAGCAGCCAAGCGGGGGGGTCCTACAATGAGCAGTTCTTC.

J is TRBJ2-7 and V is TRBV20-1, with D perhaps TRBD1 (6 bases). Germline-derived CDR1 and CDR2 are DFQATT and SNEGSKA (reference sequence). This CDR3 has 15 residues. V shed 6 bases and J shed 0 bases, with 18 bases lying between them. In DNA, the CDR3 is TGCAGTGCCCAAAAGTCTCCGGGACACTCCTACGAGCAGTACTTC. It is translated as CSAQKSPGHSYEQYF.

This clonotype was counted at least ten times. A single base separates this from a much larger clone, so it may be a read error. The genes are TRBV9 and TRBJ2-2, with no clear D. Germline CDR1 reads SGDLS; CDR2 reads YYNGEE. V was shortened by 3 bases and J by 5 bases, with 8 bases between the two germline ends. CDR3 length equals 13 residues. The CDR3 DNA reads TGTGCCAGCAGCGCAGCCAATACCGGGGAGCTGTTTTTT. Its translation is CASSAANTGELFF.

Details on this clonotype: The junction departs from germline at one end; a sequencing error may be responsible. This chain links TRBV6-2 or TRBV6-3 with TRBJ1-2; no firm D call. Germline V lookup: CDR1 MNHEY, CDR2 SVGEGT. This CDR3 is 13 amino acids long. The CDR3 loop is CASSLDMGYGYTF. The DNA for the CDR3 is TGTGCCAGCAGTTTAGACATGGGGTATGGCTATACCTTC.

About this clonotype: Its ends do not fully match the called genes, so a read error is possible. The CDR3 here is CASSSLVAWNYGYNF. The CDR3 nucleotides are TGTGCCAGCAGTTCATTGGTAGCCTGGAACTATGGCTACAACTTC. The chain has TRBV6-9 and TRBJ1-2, with no clear D. This CDR3 has 15 residues. Germline values: CDR1 MNHGY, CDR2 SVAAGI.

This clonotype was found many times. For the CDR3, the DNA is TGTGCCAGCAGTTTTTTTCGGGACAGCTACGAGCAGTACTTC. As protein: CASSFFRDSYEQYF. V and J are TRBV28 and TRBJ2-7; 7 bases match TRBD1. The CDR3 sequence is 14 residues long. Losses at the gene ends were 3 bases for V and 3 bases for J; bases not matched to a gene: 5. Germline V gene sequence: CDR1 MDHEN, CDR2 SYDVKM.

This clonotype was recorded many times. The rearrangement joins TRBV9 to TRBJ1-3; TRBD1 matches at 7 bases. V was pared by 0 bases and J by 1 base, with 1 base of the junction left unmatched. Germline CDR1 and CDR2: SGDLS and YYNGEE. The CDR3 length is 15 residues. The CDR3 DNA follows: TGTGCCAGCAGCGTAGAGACAGGGTCTGGAAACACCATATATTTT. This gives the protein CASSVETGSGNTIYF.

In its sample, this clonotype was seen many times. The chain joins TRBV24-1 to TRBJ2-7; TRBD2 is a possible D gene (6 bases). CDR1 and CDR2 from the germline V gene are KGHDR and SFDVKD. V lost 5 bases and J 2 bases, leaving 12 bases between the germline ends. The CDR3 sequence is 14 residues long. CDR3 region: CATSGGDRPYEQYF. The CDR3 DNA is TGTGCCACCAGTGGGGGGGACCGACCCTACGAGCAGTACTTC.

This clonotype was recorded at least ten times. This chain connects TRBV19 to TRBJ1-1, with D possibly being TRBD1 (5 bases). The CDR3 loop spans 14 amino acids. Trimming shortened V by 7 bases and J by 4 bases, and 16 bases separated the two germline ends. The germline gives CDR1 LNHDA, CDR2 SQIVND (reference sequence). The CDR3 region has the DNA TGTGCCAGTATCCCTCCCGGGGCCACCACTGAAGCTTTCTTT. Translation gives CASIPPGATTEAFF. Complete variable domain (other parts from reference TRBV19 and TRBJ1-1): DGGITQSPKYLFRKEGQNVTLSCEQNLNHDAMYWYRQDPGQGLRLIYYSQIVNDFQKGDIAEGYSVSREKKESFPLTVTSAQKNPTAFYLCASIPPGATTEAFFGQGTRLTVV.

Points on this clonotype: With a far larger clone one base away, a read error is the likely cause. The rearrangement links TRBV6-8 to TRBJ2-7, with D maybe TRBD2 (6 bases). CDR3 size: 14 residues. Deletions cut 2 bases from V and 2 bases from J, with 10 bases between. Germline CDR1 MNHGY, CDR2 SAAAGT. In DNA form, the CDR3 reads TGTGCCAGCAGTTACGCGGGGTCCACCTACGAGCAGTACTTC. Protein product: CASSYAGSTYEQYF.

The rearrangement uses TRBV6-2 or TRBV6-3 and TRBJ2-7; D is undetermined. Germline CDR1 and CDR2: MNHEY and SVGEGT. The CDR3 is made up of 15 amino acids. V was pared by 5 bases and J by 1 base, with 15 bases between. The CDR3 coding sequence is TGTGCCAGCAGTGAGACCCGGGTGGGATCCTACGAGCAGTACTTC. Translated: CASSETRVGSYEQYF.

This chain connects TRBV27 to TRBJ1-6, with 9 positions matching TRBD1. V trimming: 5 bases; J trimming: 9 bases; junction bases outside the gene matches: 5. The CDR3 runs to 14 residues. Looked up from germline, CDR1 is MNHEY and CDR2 is SMNVEV (reference sequence). The CDR3 here is CASSTGTGSSPLHF. The CDR3 DNA sequence: TGTGCCAGCAGTACCGGGACAGGGAGTTCACCCCTCCACTTT.

The chain carries TRBV19 and TRBJ1-1; 7 positions match TRBD1. Unmatched junction bases numbered 10, after V lost 9 bases and J lost 6 bases. This CDR3 is built from 13 residues. The germline gives CDR1 LNHDA, CDR2 SQIVND (reference sequence). CDR3 amino acids: CASGISTGAEAFF. The CDR3 nucleotides read TGTGCCAGCGGGATTTCAACAGGGGCTGAAGCTTTCTTT.

This clonotype appeared many times. The V gene is TRBV7-9, the J gene TRBJ1-5; 8 bases match TRBD1. CDR3 length: 15 amino acids. V lost 1 base to trimming and J lost 4 bases; unmatched junction nucleotides: 3. CDR1 is SEHNR, CDR2 FQNEAQ, per germline (reference sequence). The CDR3 loop is CASSLGTGKNQPQHF. In nucleotides, the CDR3 is TGTGCCAGCAGCTTAGGGACAGGGAAGAATCAGCCCCAGCATTTT.

This clonotype was detected once. V gene TRBV7-3 combines with J gene TRBJ1-2, with TRBD1 matching over 8 bases. This CDR3 region has 13 residues. The germline V gene encodes CDR1 SGHTA and CDR2 FQGTGA. The J segment lost 8 bases and the V segment lost 7 bases, leaving 9 bases of the junction unmatched. The CDR3 here is CASIPGQVEGYTF. The CDR3 DNA reads as TGTGCCAGCATCCCGGGACAGGTGGAGGGCTACACCTTC.

V and J are TRBV6-1 and TRBJ2-3, with D tentatively TRBD2 (6 bases). CDR1 is MNHNS, CDR2 SASEGT, per germline. The CDR3 is 14 amino acids. Trimming stripped 6 bases from V and 7 bases from J, with 17 bases between. The CDR3 region is CASRIGGEAHTQYF. The CDR3 nucleotides read TGTGCCAGCAGAATAGGCGGGGAGGCACATACGCAGTATTTT.